The entry that follows covers one T cell receptor (beta chain) sequence. Antigen unknown. The entry originates in a study of PD-1 blockade in mismatch repair-deficient tumors. Overall study findings and caveats: Tumor-resident clones, often absent from pretreatment blood, expanded after pembrolizumab and then contracted.

Libraries were prepared by immunoSEQ multiplex PCR; TCRdb keeps only in-frame clonotypes and omits some of them. The sample includes about 110,000 clones, 65% to 80% of them seen just once. The CDR3 consists of 17 residues. V shed 4 bases and J 0 bases; nucleotides not matched to a gene: 10. The germline V gene encodes CDR1 SGHNT and CDR2 YYREEE (reference sequence). The chain combines TRBV5-4 with TRBJ1-3, with 7 bases identical to TRBD1. Sample: peripheral blood, taken roughly 13 months after starting pembrolizumab. This clonotype originated in an adult with mismatch repair-deficient cancer. CDR3 sequence reads: CASSLMTGTNSGNTIYF. DNA for the CDR3: TGTGCCAGCAGCCTAATGACAGGGACCAACTCTGGAAACACCATATATTTT.